This T cell receptor (beta chain) was identified during a study of cytomegalovirus exposure and HLA in healthy donors. Study results and caveats: Analysis performed later found over 15,000 TCR beta sequences associated with HLA alleles at 0.05 false discovery rate. The classifier was said to identify cytomegalovirus status with high specificity and sensitivity. CMV serostatus was the sole immune exposure information available.

The primer mix had 60 Vbeta and 13 Jbeta primers. TCRdb keeps only in-frame clones here, not all; method: immunoSEQ multiplex PCR. The sample has 59,000 or so clones; approximately 85% are singletons. Those who donated were healthy bone marrow donors. The J segment lost 5 bases and the V segment lost 5 bases, leaving 8 bases of the junction unmatched. The CDR3 spans 14 residues. Germline V lookup: CDR1 SGHVS, CDR2 FQNEAQ. With regard to this clone: Its antigen is as yet unknown.

The chain couples TRBV7-8 to TRBJ2-7; TRBD1 matches at 8 bases. The clonotype originates from a female donor in good health and CMV-seronegative. Sequenced input: PBMCs. This chain's CDR3 is CASSSRDRPNEQYF. CDR3 in DNA: TGTGCCAGCAGCAGCCGGGACAGGCCCAACGAGCAGTACTTC.